The clone carrying this T cell receptor beta chain was recorded a few times. What it recognizes is unknown. The CDR3 covers 15 residues. Germline CDR1 and CDR2: SGHTA and FQGNSA. V was clipped by 3 bases and J by 1 base, with 10 bases between them. The data derive from a study of blood T cells in healthy people across ages. Background on the study: About one barcoded beta molecule per two T cells came from capture by template switching. Whole-study results and caveats: Long-lived donors had more naive CD4+ cells and higher diversity than aged donors. Possibly, changes in expanded clonotypes were confounded because donor CMV status was unknown.

Then a second PCR, running roughly 6 to 12 cycles, was carried out with a sample-barcoded 5' primer and a J-beta primer mix. TCRdb processed the 5' RACE reads anew with MiXCR; each CDR3 protein has one entry. The table shows some 1.1 million distinct CDR3 sequences, with 30% to 40% occurring only once. The source of this sequence is a man between 18 and 29 years old in good health. The chain couples TRBV7-2 to TRBJ2-1, with D perhaps TRBD2 (6 bases). Sequenced input: blood. CDR3 residues: CASSLGGESYNEQFF. CDR3 in DNA: TGTGCCAGCAGCTTGGGCGGGGAATCCTACAATGAGCAGTTCTTC.